This TCR beta chain is drawn from a study of neurological immune-mediated disorders. In the study overall: Secondary progressive disease was present in 3, and relapsing-remitting disease in 31, of the 34 multiple sclerosis patients.

cDNA synthesis was performed by 5'RACE with 10-nucleotide random UMIs. TCRdb fed the 5' RACE reads into MiXCR, producing one record per CDR3 protein. This table has about 58,000 distinct CDR3 sequences, 3% to 4% appearing once. Where libraries were unsorted, they were derived from 2 million PBMCs stored at -80 degrees C. This clonotype was counted at least ten times. V shed 0 bases and J shed 5 bases, with 13 bases lying between them. Germline V CDR1 and CDR2: KGHSH, LQKENI. This CDR3 is built from 15 residues. The sequence derives from a woman aged 55-75 years with multiple sclerosis. Sample: PBMCs. The chain couples TRBV18 to TRBJ1-2; TRBD1 might be the D (5 bases). Written as DNA, the CDR3 is TGTGCCAGCTCACCACCAGCAGGGATGGGATATGGCTACACCTTC. It translates to CASSPPAGMGYGYTF.